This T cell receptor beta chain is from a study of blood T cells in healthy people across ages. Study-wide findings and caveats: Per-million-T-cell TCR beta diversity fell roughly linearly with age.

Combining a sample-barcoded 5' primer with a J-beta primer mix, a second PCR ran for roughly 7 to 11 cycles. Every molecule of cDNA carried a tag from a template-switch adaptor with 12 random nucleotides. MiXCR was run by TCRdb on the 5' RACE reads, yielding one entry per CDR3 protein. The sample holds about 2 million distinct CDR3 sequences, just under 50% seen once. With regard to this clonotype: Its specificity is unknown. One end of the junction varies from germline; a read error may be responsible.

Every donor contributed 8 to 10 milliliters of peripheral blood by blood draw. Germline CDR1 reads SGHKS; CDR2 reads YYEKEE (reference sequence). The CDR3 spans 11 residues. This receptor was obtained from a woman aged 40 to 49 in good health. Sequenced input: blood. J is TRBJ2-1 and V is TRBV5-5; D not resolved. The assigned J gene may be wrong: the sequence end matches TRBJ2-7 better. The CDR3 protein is CASGLNNEQYF. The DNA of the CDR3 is TGTGCCAGCGGCTTGAACAATGAGCAGTACTTC.